These T cell receptor beta chains were read from a single sample in a study of T cells in Graves' hyperthyroidism and ophthalmopathy. Via MiXCR, TCRdb re-called the multiplex PCR reads, giving one row per CDR3 protein. The sample yields 350,000 or so distinct CDR3 sequences, 15% to 20% seen once. Specimen: blood. Receptors were obtained from a woman aged 25-40 years with Graves' hyperthyroidism that later progressed to Graves' ophthalmopathy. Each CDR3 is given with its conserved first and last residue. The D gene is left open where the match is weak. Size is omitted from some rows. Given values are once, few, many or a class for expanded clones.

abundance	d_gene	v_gene	j_gene	CDR3aa	CDR3nt
few	NA	TRBV20-1	TRBJ1-4	CSAKNLRGTVVEKLFF	TGCAGTGCCAAAAATCTTCGGGGGACCGTGGTTGAAAAACTGTTTTTT
many	NA	TRBV6-1	TRBJ1-5	CASSVGEGQPQHF	TGTGCCAGCAGTGTAGGGGAAGGACAGCCCCAGCATTTT
many	NA	TRBV7-6	TRBJ2-3	CASSPWGAENTDTQYF	TGTGCCAGCAGCCCCTGGGGGGCAGAGAACACAGATACGCAGTATTTT
many	NA	TRBV2	TRBJ1-1	CASRGITEAFF	TGTGCCAGCAGAGGGATCACTGAAGCTTTCTTT
NA	NA	TRBV5-1	TRBJ2-7	CASSLRGGDSYEQYF	TGCGCCAGCAGCTTGCGGGGAGGAGACTCCTACGAGCAGTACTTC
many	NA	TRBV6-1	TRBJ1-5	CASKGLGVNQPQHF	TGTGCCAGCAAAGGGCTGGGCGTCAATCAGCCCCAGCATTTT
few	NA	TRBV28	TRBJ2-7	CASSFRGRSSYEQYF	TGTGCCAGCAGTTTTCGGGGCAGGAGCTCCTACGAGCAGTACTTC
few	NA	TRBV4-2	TRBJ1-5	CASSQDTSGVLNQPQHF	TGTGCCAGCAGCCAAGATACGTCTGGCGTACTGAATCAGCCCCAGCATTTT
many	TRBD1	TRBV6-1	TRBJ1-6	CASSHRDRGHSPLHF	TGTGCCAGCAGTCACCGGGACAGGGGGCATTCACCCCTCCACTTT
NA	TRBD1	TRBV5-7	TRBJ1-1	CASRWGQIFLNTEAFF	TGTGCCAGCAGATGGGGACAGATATTCCTCAACACTGAAGCTTTCTTT
few	TRBD1	TRBV6-1	TRBJ2-7	CASSEVDRVREQYF	TGTGCCAGCAGTGAAGTGGACAGGGTACGGGAGCAGTACTTC
NA	TRBD2	TRBV7-8	TRBJ2-7	CASSLATSGGPYEQYF	TGTGCCAGCAGCTTAGCTACTAGCGGGGGCCCCTACGAGCAGTACTTC
few	TRBD1	TRBV5-4	TRBJ1-2	CASSSPGQGVWDGYTF	TGTGCCAGCAGCTCGCCGGGACAGGGAGTTTGGGATGGCTACACCTTC
many	NA	TRBV11-2	TRBJ1-3	CASSSGHLDSGNTIYF	TGTGCCAGCAGCTCGGGACATCTGGACTCTGGAAACACCATATATTTT
many	NA	TRBV4-1	TRBJ1-1	CASSHSAYNTEAFF	TGCGCCAGCAGCCATTCTGCGTATAACACTGAAGCTTTCTTT
many	NA	TRBV7-8	TRBJ2-1	CASSSSRGGFDEQFF	NA
NA	TRBD1	TRBV7-2	TRBJ2-1	CASSLKGGSSIWDNEQFF	TGTGCCAGCAGCTTGAAAGGGGGCAGTTCGATTTGGGACAATGAGCAGTTCTTC
few	NA	TRBV9	TRBJ2-6	CASSATRGIYPGANVLTF	TGTGCCAGCAGCGCCACGAGGGGGATTTACCCTGGGGCCAACGTCCTGACTTTC
many	NA	TRBV18	TRBJ1-1	CASSPILQYTEAFF	TGTGCCAGCTCACCGATCTTACAGTACACTGAAGCTTTCTTT
NA	TRBD1	TRBV20-1	TRBJ2-7	CSVGDRDRGLDEQYF	TGCAGTGTCGGAGATAGGGACAGGGGGCTGGACGAGCAGTACTTC
many	TRBD2	TRBV15	TRBJ2-5	CATSRGYARGVNQETQYF	TGTGCCACCAGCAGAGGGTATGCGCGGGGGGTGAACCAAGAGACCCAGTACTTC
few	TRBD2	TRBV7-2	TRBJ2-7	CASSLTSGIVIYEQYF	TGTGCCAGCAGCTTAACTAGCGGGATAGTGATATACGAGCAGTACTTC
NA	TRBD1	TRBV5-1	TRBJ2-2	CASSRQGANTGELFF	TGCGCCAGCAGCAGACAGGGGGCGAACACCGGGGAGCTGTTTTTT
NA	NA	TRBV7-3	TRBJ2-2	CASSLTPGDAGELFF	TGTGCCAGCAGCTTAACCCCAGGGGATGCCGGGGAGCTGTTTTTT
many	NA	TRBV20-1	TRBJ1-5	CSASAGASGNQPQHF	TGCAGTGCTAGTGCGGGGGCTTCTGGCAATCAGCCCCAGCATTTT
many	TRBD1	TRBV12-3/TRBV12-4	TRBJ1-1	CASRAGTGVRPAFF	TGTGCCAGCAGAGCCGGGACAGGGGTTAGGCCAGCTTTCTTT
NA	TRBD1	TRBV5-1	TRBJ1-1	CASSHPDRGSEAFF	TGCGCCAGCAGCCATCCCGACAGGGGAAGTGAAGCTTTCTTT
many	TRBD2	TRBV28	TRBJ2-7	CASSFSSGGPSYEQYF	TGTGCCAGCAGTTTTTCTAGCGGGGGGCCTTCCTACGAGCAGTACTTC
NA	TRBD2	TRBV10-3	TRBJ2-7	CAISAAGSSYEQYF	TGTGCCATCAGTGCAGCGGGGTCCTCCTACGAGCAGTACTTC
many	TRBD2	TRBV27	TRBJ2-5	CASSPSPGGETQYF	TGTGCCAGCAGTCCCAGCCCGGGGGGAGAGACCCAGTACTTC
few	NA	TRBV30	TRBJ2-7	CAWSVTGHSSYEQYF	TGTGCCTGGAGTGTCACAGGGCACAGCTCCTACGAGCAGTACTTC
many	NA	TRBV5-1	TRBJ2-1	CASSLQGQSNEQFF	TGCGCCAGCAGCTTGCAGGGACAATCCAATGAGCAGTTCTTC
many	NA	TRBV6-5	TRBJ1-4	CASSYPTATNEKLFF	TGTGCCAGCAGTTACCCGACAGCAACTAATGAAAAACTGTTTTTT
NA	TRBD1	TRBV28	TRBJ2-5	CASSLGTGGVETQYF	TGTGCCAGCAGTCTAGGGACAGGGGGCGTCGAGACCCAGTACTTC
NA	NA	TRBV11-2	TRBJ2-5	CASSLVFLQDSQQETQYF	TGTGCCAGCAGCTTAGTTTTTCTCCAGGACAGTCAGCAAGAGACCCAGTACTTC
many	NA	TRBV15	TRBJ1-5	CATSSQVGQPQHF	TGTGCCACCAGCAGCCAGGTTGGTCAGCCCCAGCATTTT
NA	NA	TRBV11-1	TRBJ1-1	CASSLSGKAFF	TGTGCCAGCAGCCTGTCCGGCAAAGCTTTCTTT
many	NA	TRBV6-5	TRBJ2-3	CASSYSTTGQDTQYF	TGTGCCAGCAGTTACTCGACCACCGGGCAAGATACGCAGTATTTT
many	TRBD1	TRBV15	TRBJ2-7	CATSGDRGMREQYF	TGTGCCACCAGCGGGGACAGGGGTATGAGGGAGCAGTACTTC
many	TRBD2	TRBV11-2	TRBJ2-7	CASSLDLVASGSSIDEQYF	TGTGCCAGCAGCTTAGATCTTGTGGCTAGCGGGAGTAGTATTGACGAGCAGTACTTC
many	NA	TRBV11-2	TRBJ1-3	CASSLPGAGNTIYF	TGTGCCAGCAGCTTACCAGGGGCTGGAAACACCATATATTTT
many	NA	TRBV19	TRBJ2-7	CASSLVPGGSYEQYF	TGTGCCAGTAGCCTAGTTCCGGGCGGCTCCTACGAGCAGTACTTC
NA	NA	TRBV28	TRBJ2-7	CASSSPVPPYEQYF	TGTGCCAGCAGTTCTCCGGTCCCTCCCTACGAGCAGTACTTC
many	NA	TRBV19	TRBJ1-4	CASTPTRRLATNEKLFF	TGTGCCAGTACCCCGACACGCCGCCTCGCAACTAATGAAAAACTGTTTTTT
many	TRBD2	TRBV2	TRBJ2-3	CASSGLAGVILDTQYF	TGTGCCAGCAGTGGACTAGCGGGAGTGATCTTAGATACGCAGTATTTT
many	NA	TRBV12-3/TRBV12-4	TRBJ1-6	CASSLGGNSPLHF	TGTGCCAGCAGTTTGGGGGGAAATTCACCCCTCCACTTT